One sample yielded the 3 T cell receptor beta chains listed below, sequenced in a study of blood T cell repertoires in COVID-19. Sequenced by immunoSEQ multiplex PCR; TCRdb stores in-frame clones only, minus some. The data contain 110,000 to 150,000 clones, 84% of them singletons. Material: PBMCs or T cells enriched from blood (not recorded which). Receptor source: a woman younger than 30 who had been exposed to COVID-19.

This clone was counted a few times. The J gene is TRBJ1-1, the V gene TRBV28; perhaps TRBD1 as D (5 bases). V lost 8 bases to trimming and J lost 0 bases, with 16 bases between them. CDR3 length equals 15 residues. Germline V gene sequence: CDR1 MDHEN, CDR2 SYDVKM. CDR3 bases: TGTGCCAGCCAGAACGGCGGGACGGTGAACACTGAAGCTTTCTTT. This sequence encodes CASQNGGTVNTEAFF.

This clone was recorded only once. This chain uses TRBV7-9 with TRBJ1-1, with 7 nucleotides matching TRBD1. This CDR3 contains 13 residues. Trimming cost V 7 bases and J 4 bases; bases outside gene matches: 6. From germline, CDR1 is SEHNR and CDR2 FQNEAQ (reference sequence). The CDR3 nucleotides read TGTGCCAGCATGAAGGGGGCGGCCACTGAAGCTTTCTTT. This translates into CASMKGAATEAFF.

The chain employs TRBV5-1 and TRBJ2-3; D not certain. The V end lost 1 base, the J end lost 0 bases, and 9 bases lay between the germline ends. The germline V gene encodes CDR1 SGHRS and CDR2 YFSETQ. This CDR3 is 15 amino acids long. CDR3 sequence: CASSLPSLSTDTQYF. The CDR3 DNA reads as TGCGCCAGCAGCTTGCCCAGTCTCAGCACAGATACGCAGTATTTT.